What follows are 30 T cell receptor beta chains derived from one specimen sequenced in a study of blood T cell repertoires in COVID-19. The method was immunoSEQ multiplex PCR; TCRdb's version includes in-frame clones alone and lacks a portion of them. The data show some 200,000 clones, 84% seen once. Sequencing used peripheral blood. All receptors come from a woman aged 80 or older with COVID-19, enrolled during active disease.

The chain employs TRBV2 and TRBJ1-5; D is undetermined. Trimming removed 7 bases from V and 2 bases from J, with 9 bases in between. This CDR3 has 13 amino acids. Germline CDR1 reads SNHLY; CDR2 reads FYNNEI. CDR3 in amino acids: CASMREGNQPQHF. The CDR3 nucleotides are TGTGCCAGCATGAGGGAGGGCAATCAGCCCCAGCATTTT.

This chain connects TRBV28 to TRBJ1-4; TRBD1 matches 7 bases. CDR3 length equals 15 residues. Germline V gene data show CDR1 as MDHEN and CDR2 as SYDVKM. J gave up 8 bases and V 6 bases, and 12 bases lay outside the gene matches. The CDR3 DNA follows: TGTGCCAGCAGCCGCGGACAGGCTCGGTGGGAAAAACTGTTTTTT. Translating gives CASSRGQARWEKLFF.

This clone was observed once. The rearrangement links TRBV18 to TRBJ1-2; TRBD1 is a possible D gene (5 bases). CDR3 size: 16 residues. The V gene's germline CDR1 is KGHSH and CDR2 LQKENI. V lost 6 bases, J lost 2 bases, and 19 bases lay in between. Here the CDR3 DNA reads TGTGCCAGCTCCTCCGGCCCAGGGAAAGTGAACTATGGCTACACCTTC. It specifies CASSSGPGKVNYGYTF.

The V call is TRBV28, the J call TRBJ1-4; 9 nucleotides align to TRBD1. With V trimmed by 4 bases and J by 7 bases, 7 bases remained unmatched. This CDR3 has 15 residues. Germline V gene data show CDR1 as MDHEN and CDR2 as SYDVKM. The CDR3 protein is CASSSTGTGTEKLFF. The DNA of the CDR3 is TGTGCCAGCAGTTCCACCGGGACAGGGACTGAAAAACTGTTTTTT. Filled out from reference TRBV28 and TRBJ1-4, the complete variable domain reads DVKVTQSSRYLVKRTGEKVFLECVQDMDHENMFWYRQDPGLGLRLIYFSYDVKMKEKGDIPEGYSVSREKKERFSLILESASTNQTSMYLCASSSTGTGTEKLFFGSGTQLSVL.

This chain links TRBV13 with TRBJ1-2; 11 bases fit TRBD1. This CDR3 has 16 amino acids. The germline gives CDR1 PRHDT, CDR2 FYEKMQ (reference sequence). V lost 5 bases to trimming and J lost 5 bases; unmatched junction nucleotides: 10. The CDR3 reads CASSHGQGAPVYGYTF. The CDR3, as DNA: TGTGCCAGCAGCCATGGACAGGGGGCTCCGGTTTATGGCTACACCTTC.

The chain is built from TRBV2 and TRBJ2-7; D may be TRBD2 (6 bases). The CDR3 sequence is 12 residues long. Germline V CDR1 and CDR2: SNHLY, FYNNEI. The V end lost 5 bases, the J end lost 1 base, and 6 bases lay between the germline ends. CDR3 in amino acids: CASSLASYEQYF. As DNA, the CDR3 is TGTGCCAGCAGTCTAGCGTCCTACGAGCAGTACTTC.

The CDR3 nucleotides read TGTGCCAGCAGGTCCGTAGGGGTGGCTTCACCCCTCCACTTT. Its protein product is CASRSVGVASPLHF. The chain has TRBV27 and TRBJ1-6; D perhaps matches TRBD1 (5 bases). The CDR3 sequence is 14 residues long. CDR1 is MNHEY and CDR2 is SMNVEV in the germline V gene (reference sequence). Trimming took off 6 bases at V and 9 bases at J, with 15 bases between the two ends.

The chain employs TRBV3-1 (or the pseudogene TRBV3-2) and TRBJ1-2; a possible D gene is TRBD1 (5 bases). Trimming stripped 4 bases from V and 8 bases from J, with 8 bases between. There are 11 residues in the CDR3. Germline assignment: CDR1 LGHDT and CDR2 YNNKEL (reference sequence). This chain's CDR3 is CASSPGWGYTF. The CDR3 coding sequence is TGTGCCAGCAGCCCAGGGTGGGGCTACACCTTC.

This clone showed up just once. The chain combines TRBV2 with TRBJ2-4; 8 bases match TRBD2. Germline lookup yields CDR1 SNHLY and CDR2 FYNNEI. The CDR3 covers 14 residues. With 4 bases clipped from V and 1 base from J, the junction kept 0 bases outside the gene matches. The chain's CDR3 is CASSGTSAKNIQYF. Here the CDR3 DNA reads TGTGCCAGCAGTGGGACTAGCGCCAAAAACATTCAGTACTTC.

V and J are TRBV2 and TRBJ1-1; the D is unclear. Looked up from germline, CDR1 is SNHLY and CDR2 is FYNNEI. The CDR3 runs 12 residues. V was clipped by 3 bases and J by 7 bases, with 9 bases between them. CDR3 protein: CASSDFASEAFF. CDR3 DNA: TGTGCCAGCAGTGATTTCGCGAGTGAAGCTTTCTTT.

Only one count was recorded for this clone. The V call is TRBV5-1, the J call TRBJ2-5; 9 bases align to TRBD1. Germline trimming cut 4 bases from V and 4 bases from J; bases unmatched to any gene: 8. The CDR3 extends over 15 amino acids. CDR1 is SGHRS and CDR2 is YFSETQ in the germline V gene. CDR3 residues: CASSLGQGGTETQYF. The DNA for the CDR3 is TGCGCCAGCAGCCTGGGACAGGGTGGTACAGAGACCCAGTACTTC.

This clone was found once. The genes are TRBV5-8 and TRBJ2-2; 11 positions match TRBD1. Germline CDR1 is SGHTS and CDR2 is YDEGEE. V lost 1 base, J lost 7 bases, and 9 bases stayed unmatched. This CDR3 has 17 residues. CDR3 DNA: TGTGCCAGCAGCTTGAATGGTGGACAGGGGGCGTTCGGGGAGCTGTTTTTT. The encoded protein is CASSLNGGQGAFGELFF.

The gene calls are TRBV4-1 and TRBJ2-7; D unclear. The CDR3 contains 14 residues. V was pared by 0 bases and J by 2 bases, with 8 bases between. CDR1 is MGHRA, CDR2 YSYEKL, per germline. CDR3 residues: CASSQESYTYEQYF. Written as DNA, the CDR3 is TGCGCCAGCAGCCAAGAAAGCTATACCTACGAGCAGTACTTC.

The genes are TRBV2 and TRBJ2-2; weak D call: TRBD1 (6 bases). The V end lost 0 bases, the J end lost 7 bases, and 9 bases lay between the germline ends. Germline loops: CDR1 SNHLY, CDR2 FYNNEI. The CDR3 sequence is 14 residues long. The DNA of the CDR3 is TGTGCCAGCAGTGAAGCGGTACAGGGCGGGGAGCTGTTTTTT. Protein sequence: CASSEAVQGGELFF.

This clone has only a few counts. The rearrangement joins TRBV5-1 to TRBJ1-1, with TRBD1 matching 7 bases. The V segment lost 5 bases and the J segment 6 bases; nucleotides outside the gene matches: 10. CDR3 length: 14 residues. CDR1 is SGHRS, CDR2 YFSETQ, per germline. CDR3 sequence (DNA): TGCGCCAGCAGTAATTCCAACAGGGGTTCTGAAGCTTTCTTT. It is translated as CASSNSNRGSEAFF.

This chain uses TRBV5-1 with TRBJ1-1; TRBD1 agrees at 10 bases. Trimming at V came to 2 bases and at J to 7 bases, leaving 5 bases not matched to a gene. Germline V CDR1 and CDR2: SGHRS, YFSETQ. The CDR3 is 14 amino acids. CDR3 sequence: CASSFGTGAGEAFF. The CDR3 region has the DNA TGCGCCAGCAGCTTCGGGACAGGGGCGGGTGAAGCTTTCTTT. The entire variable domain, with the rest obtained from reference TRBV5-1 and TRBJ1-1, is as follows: KAGVTQTPRYLIKTRGQQVTLSCSPISGHRSVSWYQQTPGQGLQFLFEYFSETQRNKGNFPGRFSGRQFSNSRSEMNVSTLELGDSALYLCASSFGTGAGEAFFGQGTRLTVV.

In DNA, the CDR3 is TGTGCCATCGGTCGGGAGGCCCCGCGCGAGCAGTACTTC. Amino acid sequence: CAIGREAPREQYF. The J gene is TRBJ2-7, the V gene TRBV10-3; 7 nucleotides align to TRBD2. V was pared by 8 bases and J by 6 bases, with 10 bases of the junction left unmatched. The CDR3 sequence is 13 residues long. CDR1 ENHRY and CDR2 SYGVKD come from the germline V gene.

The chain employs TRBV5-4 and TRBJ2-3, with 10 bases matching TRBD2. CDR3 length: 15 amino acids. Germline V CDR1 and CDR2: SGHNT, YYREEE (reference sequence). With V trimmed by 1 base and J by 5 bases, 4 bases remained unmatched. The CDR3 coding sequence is TGTGCCAGCAGCTTGAGCGGGGGGGCAGGAGATACGCAGTATTTT. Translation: CASSLSGGAGDTQYF.

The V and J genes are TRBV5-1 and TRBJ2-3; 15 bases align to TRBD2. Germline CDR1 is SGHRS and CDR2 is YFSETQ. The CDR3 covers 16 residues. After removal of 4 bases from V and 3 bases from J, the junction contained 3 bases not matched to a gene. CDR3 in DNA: TGCGCCAGCAGCCCGGGACTAGCGGGGGGAACAGATACGCAGTATTTT. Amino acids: CASSPGLAGGTDTQYF.

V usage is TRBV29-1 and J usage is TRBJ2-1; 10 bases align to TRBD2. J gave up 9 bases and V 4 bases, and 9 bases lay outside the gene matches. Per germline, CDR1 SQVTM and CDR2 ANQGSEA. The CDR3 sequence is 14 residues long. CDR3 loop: CSVARSGGAGEQFF. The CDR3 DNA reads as TGCAGCGTTGCACGGAGCGGGGGGGCAGGTGAGCAGTTCTTC.

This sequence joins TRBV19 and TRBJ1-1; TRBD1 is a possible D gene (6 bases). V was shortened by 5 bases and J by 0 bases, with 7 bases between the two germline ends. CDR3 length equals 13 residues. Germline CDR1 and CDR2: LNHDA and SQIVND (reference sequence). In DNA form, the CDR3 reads TGTGCCAGTAGTGGGGACATGAACACTGAAGCTTTCTTT. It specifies CASSGDMNTEAFF.

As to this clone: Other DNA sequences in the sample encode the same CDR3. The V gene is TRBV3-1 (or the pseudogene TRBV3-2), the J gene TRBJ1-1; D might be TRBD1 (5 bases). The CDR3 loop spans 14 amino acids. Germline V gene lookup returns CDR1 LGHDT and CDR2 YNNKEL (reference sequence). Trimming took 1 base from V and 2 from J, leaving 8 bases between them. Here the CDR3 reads CASSQAGGNTEAFF. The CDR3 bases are TGTGCCAGCAGCCAAGCGGGGGGAAACACTGAAGCTTTCTTT.

CDR3 sequence: CASSLTSGGNQPQHF. The DNA for the CDR3 is TGTGCCAGCAGCTTGACGTCAGGCGGCAATCAGCCCCAGCATTTT. This chain joins TRBV7-8 and TRBJ1-5; D is unresolved. V was clipped by 3 bases and J by 2 bases, with 11 bases between them. The V gene's germline CDR1 is SGHVS and CDR2 FQNEAQ. This CDR3 is built from 15 residues.

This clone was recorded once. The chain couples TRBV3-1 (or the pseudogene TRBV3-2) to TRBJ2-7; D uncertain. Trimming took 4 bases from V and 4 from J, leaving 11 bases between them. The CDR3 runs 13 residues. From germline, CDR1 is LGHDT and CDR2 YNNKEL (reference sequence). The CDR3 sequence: CASSPVGGYEQYF. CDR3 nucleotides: TGTGCCAGCAGCCCAGTTGGCGGTTACGAGCAGTACTTC.

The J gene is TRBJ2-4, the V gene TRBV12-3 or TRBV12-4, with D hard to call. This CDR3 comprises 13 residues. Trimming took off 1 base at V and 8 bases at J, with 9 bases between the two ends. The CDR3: CASSLGPLDIQYF. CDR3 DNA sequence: TGTGCCAGCAGTTTAGGGCCCCTGGACATTCAGTACTTC.

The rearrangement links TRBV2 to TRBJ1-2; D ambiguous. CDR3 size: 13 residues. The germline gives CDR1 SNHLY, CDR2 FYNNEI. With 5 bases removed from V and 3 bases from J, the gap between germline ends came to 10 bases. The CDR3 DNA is TGTGCCAGCAGTCCCCAGGTGGACTATGGCTACACCTTC. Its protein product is CASSPQVDYGYTF.

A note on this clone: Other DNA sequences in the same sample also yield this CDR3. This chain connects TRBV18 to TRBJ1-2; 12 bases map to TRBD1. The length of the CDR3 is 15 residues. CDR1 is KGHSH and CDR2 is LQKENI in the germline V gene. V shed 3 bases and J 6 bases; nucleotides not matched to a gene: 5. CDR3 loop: CASSPPGQGADGYTF. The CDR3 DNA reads TGTGCCAGCTCACCGCCGGGACAGGGGGCAGATGGCTACACCTTC.

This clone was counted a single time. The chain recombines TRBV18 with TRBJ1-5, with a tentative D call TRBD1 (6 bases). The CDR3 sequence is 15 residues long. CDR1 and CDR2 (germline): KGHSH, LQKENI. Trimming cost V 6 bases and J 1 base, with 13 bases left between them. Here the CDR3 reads CASSLGQPSNQPQHF. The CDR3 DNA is TGTGCCAGCTCTCTGGGACAACCGAGCAATCAGCCCCAGCATTTT.

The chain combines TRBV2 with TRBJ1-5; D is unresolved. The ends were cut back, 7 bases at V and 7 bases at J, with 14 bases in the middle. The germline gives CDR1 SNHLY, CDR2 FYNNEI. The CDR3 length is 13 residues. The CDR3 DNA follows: TGTGCCAGCACGGGCCCGCCGGGGCAGCCCCAGCATTTT. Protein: CASTGPPGQPQHF. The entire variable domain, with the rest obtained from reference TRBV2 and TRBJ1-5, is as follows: EPEVTQTPSHQVTQMGQEVILRCVPISNHLYFYWYRQILGQKVEFLVSFYNNEISEKSEIFDDQFSVERPDGSNFTLKIRSTKLEDSAMYFCASTGPPGQPQHFGDGTRLSIL.

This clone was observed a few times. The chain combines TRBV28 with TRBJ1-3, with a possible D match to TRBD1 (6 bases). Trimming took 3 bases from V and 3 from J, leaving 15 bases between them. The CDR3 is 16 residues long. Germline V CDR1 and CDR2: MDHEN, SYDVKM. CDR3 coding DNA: TGTGCCAGCAGTTTCGCACAGGGAAGTGGTGGAAACACCATATATTTT. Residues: CASSFAQGSGGNTIYF. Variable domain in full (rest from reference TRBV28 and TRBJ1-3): DVKVTQSSRYLVKRTGEKVFLECVQDMDHENMFWYRQDPGLGLRLIYFSYDVKMKEKGDIPEGYSVSREKKERFSLILESASTNQTSMYLCASSFAQGSGGNTIYFGEGSWLTVV.